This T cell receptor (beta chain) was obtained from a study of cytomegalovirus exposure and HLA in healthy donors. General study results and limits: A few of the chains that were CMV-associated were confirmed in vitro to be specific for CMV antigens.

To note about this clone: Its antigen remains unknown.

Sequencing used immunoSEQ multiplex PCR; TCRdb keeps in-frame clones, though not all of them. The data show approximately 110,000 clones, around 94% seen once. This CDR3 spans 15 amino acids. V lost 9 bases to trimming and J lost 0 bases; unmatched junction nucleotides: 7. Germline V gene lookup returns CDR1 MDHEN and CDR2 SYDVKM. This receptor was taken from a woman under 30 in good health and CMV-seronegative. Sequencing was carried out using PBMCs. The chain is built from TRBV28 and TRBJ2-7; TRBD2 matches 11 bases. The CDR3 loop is CASLGTSGYSYEQYF. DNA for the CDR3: TGTGCCAGTTTAGGGACTAGCGGTTACTCCTACGAGCAGTACTTC.